What follows is one TCR beta chain and its context. In germline, CDR1 is KGHSH, CDR2 LQKENI. The CDR3 extends over 16 amino acids. V shed 2 bases and J shed 4 bases, with 15 bases lying between them. This specimen belongs to a study of blood T cell repertoires in COVID-19. Whole-study context: COVID-19 samples from acute and convalescent phases originated in the United States, Italy and Spain. PBMCs, B-cell-depleted T cells, or T cells provided the cDNA or gDNA that made up the material.

In the original workflow: Reference gene primer amplification in the assay estimated nucleated cell counts. The repertoire was sequenced with immunoSEQ multiplex PCR; TCRdb's copy has only in-frame clones and lacks some. Clonal size and the V and J genes are those of that table, whereas D and trimming came from the DNA. The sample contains 75,000 to 100,000 clones, 65% to 90% of which appear only once. The receptor's source is a man at least 80 years old with acute or convalescent COVID-19. This rearrangement joins TRBV18 to TRBJ1-3; perhaps TRBD1 as D (5 bases). Sequencing input: peripheral blood. CDR3 amino acids: CASSPKQGLRGNTIYF. The DNA of the CDR3 is TGTGCCAGCTCACCAAAGCAGGGCCTGCGGGGAAACACCATATATTTT. The full variable domain, completed using reference TRBV18 and TRBJ1-3, is NAGVMQNPRHLVRRRGQEARLRCSPMKGHSHVYWYRQLPEEGLKFMVYLQKENIIDESGMPKERFSAEFPKEGPSILRIQQVVRGDSAAYFCASSPKQGLRGNTIYFGEGSWLTVV.